This T cell receptor beta chain was recorded in a study of blood T cells in healthy people across ages (dated by TCRdb to between 2014 and 2016). Regarding the complete study: In model experiments, template switching captured roughly one uniquely barcoded TCR beta cDNA molecule for every two T cells. Using deep sequencing normalized with unique cDNA molecular identifiers, the study measured how TCR beta repertoire diversity changes with age. Four age groups were formed from the donors: young (average about 17 years), middle-aged (around 41), aged (62) and long-lived (82). Donors of different ages were randomly distributed across sequencing lanes to avoid experimental bias. For two donors (one aged 18 to 29 and one aged 80 or older), the study analyzed two additional independent replicas of 1 million unique cDNA reads from the same blood draw.

With regard to this clonotype: This clone's antigen is unknown. Base quality data are lacking; no much larger clone is found one base away.

Systemically healthy Caucasian individuals from Russia, 39 in total and aged roughly 6 to 100 years, were included as donors. Approximately 9.3 milliliters of peripheral blood were collected from each donor into EDTA-treated Vacutainer tubes. PBMCs were isolated by Ficoll-Paque density-gradient centrifugation, with at least 7 million obtained per sample. Total RNA, at least 6 micrograms per sample, was extracted from PBMCs with Trizol reagent. For every donor, an aliquot of PBMCs went through flow cytometry to measure the percentages of naive CD45RAhigh/CD27high T cells. Receptor libraries were prepared by 5' RACE. TCRdb names Illumina HiSeq 2500 as the instrument used. A second PCR of about 7 to 12 cycles was run with a J-beta primer mix and a sample-barcoded 5' primer. A template-switch 5' adaptor carrying 12 random nucleotides introduced a unique molecular identifier onto each TCR beta cDNA molecule. At least 3 million CDR3-containing paired-end reads were obtained from each sample. First-strand cDNA synthesis was performed from all RNA using the Mint cDNA synthesis kit, with priming by a TRBC-specific oligonucleotide. All cDNA was treated with uracil-DNA glycosylase and then went through a first 18-cycle PCR with the universal primers M1SS and BC2_uni_R. The paper's processing steps were these. For normalization, 1 million high-quality reads, each with a distinct molecular identifier, were randomly selected from each sample. Instead of being binned into consensus sequences, reads that shared molecular identifiers were thrown out. MiTCR, with a Q25 quality threshold and the strictest error-elimination algorithm, was used for CDR3 identification, clonotype clustering and error correction. A nonparametric unseen species model with Euler transformation was used to estimate lower-bound total TCR beta diversity. The public reads were quality trimmed at Q25 with fastp and then assembled into clones with MiXCR by TCRdb, keeping productive beta chains. Here each entry gathers all rows of one CDR3 protein and keeps the most common genes and DNA. The authors' filters were not applied to this entry. Across this sample there are about 1 million distinct CDR3 sequences, with around 43% seen only once. The ten largest clones add up to under 20% of the sample.

On the study overall, not on this receptor specifically: Observed TCR beta diversity per million T cells fell roughly linearly with age, and a significant reduction was already apparent by age around 40. Estimates of total diversity from one million sequenced T cells were regarded as lower bounds and underestimates. Because donor CMV infection status was unknown, age-related changes in expanded clonotypes were potentially confounded. The long-lived group showed more naive CD4+ T cells, fewer expanded clones and increased TCR diversity than the aged group, suggesting age selection. Bulk unsorted PBMC profiling prevented conclusive comparison of naive and antigen-experienced compartments. The percentage of naive T cells measured by flow cytometry correlated strongly with observed TCR beta diversity.

Counted from cysteine to phenylalanine, this CDR3 has 13 amino acids. The retained sequence is limited to the CDR3, 39 bases, with the frame set at the first base. CDR1 and CDR2 are read off the germline V gene as MDHEN and SYDVKM. Unmatched junction bases come to 5, with V trimmed by 8 bases and J by 4 bases. The receptor's source is a woman in her fifties or sixties in good health. Sequenced: blood. Here the chain combines TRBV28 and TRBJ1-2, with 9 bases aligning to TRBD1. The nucleotide sequence is TGTGCCAGCGGGACAGGGTGGCGCTATGGCTACACCTTC. Its product reads: CASGTGWRYGYTF.